What follows are 4 T cell receptor beta chains derived from one specimen sequenced in a study of control samples from healthy donors and cancer patients. The table came from immunoSEQ multiplex PCR; TCRdb's copy has only in-frame clones and leaves some out. The sample yields tens of thousands of clones, around 81% seen once. Input material: blood. These receptors originate from a man aged 30 to 39 in good health.

V usage is TRBV6-1 and J usage is TRBJ2-5, with D perhaps matching TRBD2 (6 bases). Per germline, CDR1 MNHNS and CDR2 SASEGT. The CDR3 is made up of 17 amino acids. The V end was cut by 1 base, the J end by 4 bases, with 19 bases between. The CDR3 reads CASSEVAILGRGETQYF. CDR3 DNA sequence: TGTGCCAGCAGTGAAGTTGCAATCTTGGGGCGGGGAGAGACCCAGTACTTC.

The CDR3 nucleotides read TGTGCCAGCAGTACAGCAGGGGTCACAGATACGCAGTATTTT. Translated: CASSTAGVTDTQYF. V is TRBV6-2 or TRBV6-3 and J is TRBJ2-3, with a tentative D call TRBD1 (6 bases). Per germline, CDR1 MNHEY and CDR2 SVGEGT. The CDR3 spans 14 residues. Trimming pared 5 bases from V and 2 bases from J, leaving 11 bases between.

This clone was seen just once. The chain is built from TRBV7-3 and TRBJ2-1; 7 positions agree with TRBD2. Germline V gene sequence: CDR1 SGHTA, CDR2 FQGTGA. This CDR3 is 15 amino acids long. With V trimmed by 5 bases and J by 7 bases, 11 bases remained unmatched. The CDR3 loop is CASSPSIGGFNEQFF. The CDR3 nucleotides are TGTGCCAGCAGCCCTTCGATCGGGGGGTTTAATGAGCAGTTCTTC.

A word on this clone: Other DNA sequences from this sample encode an identical CDR3 as well. V and J are TRBV9 and TRBJ2-7; D may be TRBD1 or TRBD2 (6 bases each). The CDR3 spans 14 residues. Trimming removed 0 bases at V and 3 bases at J, with 10 bases between. In germline, CDR1 is SGDLS, CDR2 YYNGEE. For the CDR3, the DNA is TGTGCCAGCAGCGTAGAGGAGGGGGACTACGAGCAGTACTTC. As protein: CASSVEEGDYEQYF.